This T cell receptor beta chain derives from a study of early T cells in non-severe SARS-CoV-2 infection. The table lists this clonotype with many counts. Tagging with unique molecular identifiers was applied to individual cDNA molecules. TCRdb called the 5' RACE reads again in MiXCR, with one record for every CDR3 protein. The profile covers some 85,000 distinct CDR3 sequences, with about an eighth appearing a single time and 1.4% taken by the ten largest. Trimming took 6 bases from V and 8 from J, leaving 17 bases between them. The CDR3 length is 13 residues. Germline CDR1 DFQATT, CDR2 SNEGSKA (reference sequence).

Sequencing was carried out using whole blood. The rearrangement links TRBV20-1 to TRBJ2-1; D is possibly TRBD1 (8 bases). The TCR originated in an adult who was a healthcare worker with PCR-confirmed SARS-CoV-2 infection or an uninfected control (not recorded which). CDR3 sequence: CSAPQGGFDEQFF. In nucleotides, the CDR3 is TGCAGTGCCCCACAGGGGGGGTTTGATGAGCAGTTCTTC.